Presented here are 27 T cell receptor beta chains from one specimen sequenced in a study of PD-1 blockade in classical Hodgkin lymphoma. The data were produced by immunoSEQ multiplex PCR, yet TCRdb's version contains in-frame clones alone and is incomplete. The sample comprises 25,000 to 40,000 clones, about four fifths of which are singletons, and about 31% rests with the top ten. Every single patient, without exception, relapsed after autologous stem cell transplantation, and brentuximab vedotin exposure varied. The sample here was peripheral blood mononuclear cells (PBMCs), taken at baseline. Every receptor here comes from a human donor with classical Hodgkin lymphoma.

The J gene is TRBJ2-6, the V gene TRBV18; unclear D gene. The ends were cut back, 0 bases at V and 4 bases at J, with 7 bases in the middle. Germline CDR1 and CDR2: KGHSH and LQKENI. This CDR3 comprises 15 residues. This CDR3 is CASSPPLSGANVLTF. The CDR3 nucleotides read TGTGCCAGCTCACCACCCTTGTCCGGGGCCAACGTCCTGACTTTC.

This chain joins TRBV14 and TRBJ1-1; D not certain. Germline-derived CDR1 and CDR2 are SGHDN and FVKESK. The CDR3 spans 13 residues. Trimming took 5 bases from V and 1 from J, leaving 8 bases between them. The CDR3 DNA is TGTGCCAGCAGCAAACAGCAGAACACTGAAGCTTTCTTT. Translation: CASSKQQNTEAFF. Variable domain in full (rest from reference TRBV14 and TRBJ1-1): EAGVTQFPSHSVIEKGQTVTLRCDPISGHDNLYWYRRVMGKEIKFLLHFVKESKQDESGMPNNRFLAERTGGTYSTLKVQPAELEDSGVYFCASSKQQNTEAFFGQGTRLTVV.

The chain couples TRBV10-3 to TRBJ2-5; D is tentatively TRBD1 or TRBD2 (5 bases each). Near its end, the DNA agrees better with TRBJ2-7, so the J call may be wrong. CDR3 size: 12 residues. In germline, CDR1 is ENHRY, CDR2 SYGVKD. CDR3 nucleotide sequence: TGTGCCATCAGTGAGGAGGGGCGCGAGCAGTACTTC. Translating gives CAISEEGREQYF.

V is TRBV18 and J is TRBJ2-1; D is undetermined. CDR3 length: 16 amino acids. Germline assignment: CDR1 KGHSH and CDR2 LQKENI. Trimming took 0 bases from V and 5 from J, leaving 14 bases between them. CDR3 sequence reads: CASSPPNSDLDNEQFF. DNA of the CDR3: TGTGCCAGCTCACCACCGAACAGCGACTTAGACAATGAGCAGTTCTTC.

The sample holds one count of this clone. This chain links TRBV5-1 with TRBJ1-6; 10 bases align to TRBD1. The V gene's germline CDR1 is SGHRS and CDR2 YFSETQ. Losses at the gene ends were 3 bases for V and 4 bases for J; bases not matched to a gene: 10. The CDR3 consists of 18 residues. The CDR3 nucleotides read TGCGCCAGCAGCTGGACAACAGGACAGGGGGGATATAATTCACCCCTCCACTTT. Protein product: CASSWTTGQGGYNSPLHF.

This clone was found once. V and J are TRBV5-4 and TRBJ2-1, with TRBD1 matching 9 bases. The CDR3 runs to 15 residues. The junction had 9 bases not matched to a gene; V was cut back by 4 bases and J by 7 bases. Germline CDR1 reads SGHNT; CDR2 reads YYREEE (reference sequence). As DNA, the CDR3 is TGTGCCAGCAGCACCGGGACAGGGACCCCTAATGAGCAGTTCTTC. This gives the protein CASSTGTGTPNEQFF.

The chain employs TRBV27 and TRBJ2-7; 11 bases match TRBD2. CDR3 length: 16 residues. CDR1 is MNHEY and CDR2 is SMNVEV in the germline V gene (reference sequence). The V gene end was trimmed by 5 bases and the J gene end by 2 bases; junction bases not matched to a gene: 8. Here the CDR3 reads CASSPRLAGTTYEQYF. Written as DNA, the CDR3 is TGTGCCAGCAGTCCCAGACTAGCGGGGACCACCTACGAGCAGTACTTC.

CDR3 DNA sequence: TGTGCCAGCAGCCCTTGGTTAGTAGCGGGGGGTATAAGGTATGAGCAGTTCTTC. Translating it yields CASSPWLVAGGIRYEQFF. V is TRBV7-8 and J is TRBJ2-1, with 10 bases lining up with TRBD2. This CDR3 is built from 18 residues. Germline V gene data show CDR1 as SGHVS and CDR2 as FQNEAQ. The trim removed 5 bases at V and 8 bases at J, leaving 18 bases unmatched.

The rearrangement uses TRBV7-3 and TRBJ2-7; 9 positions agree with TRBD1. CDR1 SGHTA and CDR2 FQGTGA come from the germline V gene. The CDR3 has 14 residues. V was pared by 3 bases and J by 3 bases, with 3 bases of the junction left unmatched. CDR3 coding DNA: TGTGCCAGCAGCTTCGGACAGGGGAACTACGAGCAGTACTTC. This gives the protein CASSFGQGNYEQYF.

CDR3 nucleotides: TGTGCCATCAGTGAAGAGTTACTCGAGCAGTACTTC. Translating gives CAISEELLEQYF. J is TRBJ2-7 and V is TRBV10-3; D not resolved. V was pared by 3 bases and J by 6 bases, with 9 bases between. From germline, CDR1 is ENHRY and CDR2 SYGVKD. This CDR3 is built from 12 residues.

This clone is termed medium-sized (0.01 to 0.1%). The chain uses TRBV19 and TRBJ1-3; D is unclear. Trimming removed 2 bases at V and 1 base at J, with 6 bases between. CDR3 size: 14 residues. In germline, CDR1 is LNHDA, CDR2 SQIVND (reference sequence). The CDR3 DNA is TGTGCCAGTAGTATATCCAGTTCTGGAAACACCATATATTTT. It specifies CASSISSSGNTIYF.

The chain is built from TRBV4-3 and TRBJ2-2; tentatively, D is TRBD1 or TRBD2 (5 bases each). V was shortened by 1 base and J by 5 bases, with 11 bases between the two germline ends. The CDR3 is 15 residues long. Germline values: CDR1 LGHNA, CDR2 YSLEER. CDR3 bases: TGCGCCAGCAGCCAAGGGTCGGGACGAACCGGGGAGCTGTTTTTT. It is translated as CASSQGSGRTGELFF.

This clone was detected only a few times. The V and J genes are TRBV2 and TRBJ1-6, with no clear D. Looked up from germline, CDR1 is SNHLY and CDR2 is FYNNEI. The ends were cut back, 1 base at V and 9 bases at J, with 4 bases in the middle. CDR3 length: 12 residues. The CDR3 DNA reads as TGTGCCAGCAGTGAAGATGTTTCACCCCTCCACTTT. Translation: CASSEDVSPLHF.

The CDR3 spells CASGLELAGETQYF. The CDR3 DNA reads as TGTGCTAGTGGTTTGGAGCTAGCGGGAGAGACCCAGTACTTC. The chain carries TRBV12-5 and TRBJ2-5; 8 bases map to TRBD2. The J segment lost 4 bases and the V segment lost 1 base, leaving 2 bases of the junction unmatched. Germline V gene sequence: CDR1 LGHNT, CDR2 FRNRAP. The CDR3 has 14 amino acids.

This chain joins TRBV4-3 and TRBJ1-4; 9 nucleotides match TRBD1. The CDR3 contains 15 residues. J gave up 5 bases and V 3 bases, and 4 bases lay outside the gene matches. CDR1 and CDR2 from the germline V gene are LGHNA and YSLEER. The CDR3 sequence is CASSQPGTGNEKLFF. Written as DNA, the CDR3 is TGCGCCAGCAGCCAGCCCGGGACAGGGAATGAAAAACTGTTTTTT.

This clone was detected only once. V and J are TRBV4-3 and TRBJ2-1; TRBD2 agrees at 12 bases. The V and J ends lost 5 bases and 6 bases, in that order; junction bases with no gene match: 11. Germline-derived CDR1 and CDR2 are LGHNA and YSLEER. There are 17 residues in the CDR3. The CDR3 coding sequence is TGCGCCAGCAGCTCTAGCGGGGGGGCCGCCCTCTTCAATGAGCAGTTCTTC. This codes for CASSSSGGAALFNEQFF.

J is TRBJ2-3 and V is TRBV19, with a weak D call TRBD2 (5 bases). V gave up 2 bases and J gave up 5 bases, with 14 bases separating them. CDR3 size: 15 residues. The germline CDR1 and CDR2 sequences are LNHDA and SQIVND (reference sequence). As DNA, the CDR3 is TGTGCCAGTAGTATAAGTCAGGCTGGAGGAGATACGCAGTATTTT. Translated: CASSISQAGGDTQYF.

The table lists this clone with a count of one. The junction shows a germline mismatch at one end, possibly a read error. This chain links TRBV2 with TRBJ2-7, with 7 bases that match TRBD1. This CDR3 has 10 residues. In germline, CDR1 is SNHLY, CDR2 FYNNEI. CDR3 bases: TGTGCCAGCAGCTCAGGACAGGTTAACTTC. Translated, it gives CASSSGQVNF.

This rearrangement joins TRBV27 to TRBJ2-7; 9 bases match TRBD2. V shed 2 bases and J 2 bases; nucleotides not matched to a gene: 4. This CDR3 is 15 amino acids long. Germline V gene sequence: CDR1 MNHEY, CDR2 SMNVEV (reference sequence). CDR3 region: CASSLAGGSTYEQYF. In nucleotides, the CDR3 is TGTGCCAGCAGTTTAGCGGGGGGGAGCACCTACGAGCAGTACTTC.

The rearrangement links TRBV7-2 to TRBJ2-1, with D unresolved. This CDR3 region has 14 residues. Germline CDR1 reads SGHTA; CDR2 reads FQGNSA. V shed 1 base and J shed 4 bases, with 8 bases lying between them. The CDR3 DNA reads TGTGCCAGCAGCTTAGTGTCCCAATACAATGAGCAGTTCTTC. This codes for CASSLVSQYNEQFF.

The chain links TRBV30 to TRBJ2-7; perhaps TRBD1 as D (7 bases). CDR3 length: 13 residues. Looked up from germline, CDR1 is GTSNPN and CDR2 is SVGIG (reference sequence). The chain's CDR3 is CAAGTVGLGEQYF. In DNA form, the CDR3 reads TGTGCTGCGGGGACAGTTGGCCTGGGGGAGCAGTACTTC.

The chain employs TRBV4-3 and TRBJ1-5; 7 positions match TRBD1. Germline CDR1 and CDR2: LGHNA and YSLEER. Trimming at V came to 6 bases and at J to 3 bases, leaving 11 bases not matched to a gene. The CDR3 is 16 amino acids. CDR3 in amino acids: CASSQTDRRNNQPQHF. For the CDR3, the DNA is TGCGCCAGCAGTCAGACGGACAGGAGGAACAATCAGCCCCAGCATTTT.

This clone appeared a single time. This rearrangement joins TRBV27 to TRBJ2-3; TRBD2 matches at 7 bases. Germline V gene sequence: CDR1 MNHEY, CDR2 SMNVEV (reference sequence). The CDR3 totals 14 residues. V dropped 3 bases and J dropped 7; count of bases not matched to a gene: 7. CDR3 nucleotides: TGTGCCAGCAGTTTTAGGGACGGGGGGAATACGCAGTATTTT. Protein product: CASSFRDGGNTQYF.

This clone appeared once. The J gene is TRBJ1-3, the V gene TRBV4-3; 8 bases agree with TRBD1. The V segment lost 3 bases and the J segment 3 bases; nucleotides outside the gene matches: 4. Germline CDR1 and CDR2: LGHNA and YSLEER. This CDR3 has 15 residues. The CDR3 here is CASSQLGTGGNTIYF. CDR3 in DNA: TGCGCCAGCAGCCAGCTGGGGACAGGTGGAAACACCATATATTTT.

The CDR3 nucleotides read TGCGCCAGCAGCCAAGATCGGGGCGGAAAACTGTTTTTT. Translating it yields CASSQDRGGKLFF. The rearrangement links TRBV4-3 to TRBJ1-4, with D tentatively TRBD1 (5 bases). Per the germline V gene, CDR1 is LGHNA and CDR2 is YSLEER. There are 13 residues in the CDR3. The V end was cut by 0 bases, the J end by 10 bases, with 9 bases between.

The V and J genes are TRBV5-1 and TRBJ1-1, with D tentatively TRBD1 (6 bases). The germline V gene encodes CDR1 SGHRS and CDR2 YFSETQ. Trimming took 8 bases from V and 0 from J, leaving 11 bases between them. The CDR3 is 13 amino acids. CDR3 DNA sequence: TGCGCCAGTGCGACAGGATTGAACACTGAAGCTTTCTTT. Its translation: CASATGLNTEAFF.

The chain carries TRBV27 and TRBJ1-5, with 7 positions matching TRBD1. V lost 3 bases to trimming and J lost 6 bases; unmatched junction nucleotides: 11. The CDR3 has 16 residues. In germline, CDR1 is MNHEY, CDR2 SMNVEV (reference sequence). CDR3 sequence (DNA): TGTGCCAGCAGTTTTGTCGACAGGGTCATGAGTCAGCCCCAGCATTTT. It encodes CASSFVDRVMSQPQHF.